Below, 30 T cell receptor beta chains from the same sample are listed, as sequenced in a study of memory CD4+ T cells and cytomegalovirus serostatus (dated by TCRdb to the late 2010s). The method behind the library was the immunoSEQ multiplex PCR assay. TCRdb took over this immuneACCESS table, retaining in-frame rearrangements with V and J assigned. Such tables are incomplete; in checked studies, under half of the missing clones stem from an unresolved V gene, and the remainder is unexplained. A total of tens of thousands of clones appear in this sample, 76% of them only once. Clones ranked in the top ten supply around 5% of the sample. A FACSAria II was used to sort memory CD4+ T cells, defined as single viable CD3+CD4+CD8-CD45RO+ cells. Input material: memory CD4+ T cells from blood. The receptors originated from an adult in good health and CMV-seropositive.

The chain recombines TRBV28 with TRBJ1-4, with a tentative D call TRBD1 (6 bases). The CDR3 is made up of 15 amino acids. Trimming stripped 7 bases from V and 2 bases from J, with 14 bases between. Germline values: CDR1 MDHEN, CDR2 SYDVKM. The DNA of the CDR3 is TGTGCCAGCACTCCGTACAGGGTTACTAATGAAAAACTGTTTTTT. Translation gives CASTPYRVTNEKLFF.

The chain recombines TRBV25-1 with TRBJ2-7; perhaps D is TRBD1 or TRBD2 (5 bases each). This CDR3 comprises 15 residues. V lost 7 bases, J lost 2 bases, and 18 bases lay in between. Germline CDR1 is MGHDK and CDR2 is SYGVNS. The DNA of the CDR3 is TGTGCCAGCACCCCACGGGACCCCCCAACCTACGAGCAGTACTTC. This gives the protein CASTPRDPPTYEQYF.

The rearrangement joins TRBV5-3 to TRBJ2-1, with D hard to call. TRBV5-3 is flagged as an ORF with uncertain function. The CDR3 extends over 16 amino acids. The V end was cut by 0 bases, the J end by 4 bases, with 14 bases between. DNA of the CDR3: TGTGCCAGAAGCTTGGTCGCCAGCTTTCTTTACAATGAGCAGTTCTTC. Translated, it gives CARSLVASFLYNEQFF.

V is TRBV5-8 and J is TRBJ2-7; TRBD1 matches 9 bases. Germline CDR1 SGHTS, CDR2 YDEGEE. The CDR3 runs to 16 residues. The V gene end was trimmed by 4 bases and the J gene end by 5 bases; junction bases not matched to a gene: 13. The CDR3 DNA is TGTGCCAGCAGCCCTCGCGGACAGGGGCTAGGGAACGAGCAGTACTTC. Protein product: CASSPRGQGLGNEQYF.

The rearrangement uses TRBV6-4 and TRBJ1-1; D is perhaps TRBD1 (6 bases). Germline values: CDR1 MRHNA, CDR2 SNTAGT. Trimming took off 8 bases at V and 3 bases at J, with 16 bases between the two ends. The CDR3 covers 14 residues. CDR3 nucleotides: TGTGCCAGCTTTCTTGCAGGGGAGGACACTGAAGCTTTCTTT. It is translated as CASFLAGEDTEAFF.

V is TRBV5-6 and J is TRBJ2-5, with 9 bases aligning to TRBD2. Germline CDR1 SGHDT, CDR2 YYEEEE. The CDR3 is 16 residues long. Trimming removed 0 bases from V and 5 bases from J; junction bases left unmatched: 8. Here the CDR3 reads CASSLAPTSGGETQYF. In DNA form, the CDR3 reads TGTGCCAGCAGCTTGGCCCCGACTAGCGGAGGGGAGACCCAGTACTTC.

V gene TRBV7-8 combines with J gene TRBJ1-2; the D gene is possibly TRBD1 (5 bases). The germline gives CDR1 SGHVS, CDR2 FQNEAQ. Between the trimmed V and J ends, which lost 5 bases and 3 bases, there was a span of 10 bases. The CDR3 is 13 residues long. The CDR3 loop is CASSHPRDYGYTF. CDR3 nucleotide sequence: TGTGCCAGCAGCCACCCCAGGGACTATGGCTACACCTTC.

In nucleotides, the CDR3 is TGTGCCAGCTCACCAGCTCTAGCGGGGGGCACAGATACGCAGTATTTT. This gives the protein CASSPALAGGTDTQYF. This chain uses TRBV18 with TRBJ2-3; 10 bases fit TRBD2. Per germline, CDR1 KGHSH and CDR2 LQKENI. The V gene end was trimmed by 2 bases and the J gene end by 1 base; junction bases not matched to a gene: 3. The CDR3 has 16 residues. Full variable domain (outside the CDR3, taken from reference TRBV18 and TRBJ2-3): NAGVMQNPRHLVRRRGQEARLRCSPMKGHSHVYWYRQLPEEGLKFMVYLQKENIIDESGMPKERFSAEFPKEGPSILRIQQVVRGDSAAYFCASSPALAGGTDTQYFGPGTRLTVL.

This chain uses TRBV5-1 with TRBJ2-3, with TRBD2 matching 10 bases. Germline V CDR1 and CDR2: SGHRS, YFSETQ. This CDR3 is built from 16 residues. J lost 3 bases, V lost 3 bases, and 7 bases had no gene match. The CDR3 region is CASSSQLAGVTDTQYF. CDR3 DNA: TGCGCCAGCAGCTCCCAGCTAGCGGGAGTAACAGATACGCAGTATTTT.

CDR3 residues: CASSRDSNQPQHF. In DNA form, the CDR3 reads TGTGCCAGTTCCAGGGATAGCAATCAGCCCCAGCATTTT. This rearrangement joins TRBV19 to TRBJ1-5; weak D call: TRBD1 (5 bases). The V gene's germline CDR1 is LNHDA and CDR2 SQIVND (reference sequence). The CDR3 length is 13 residues. With 8 bases removed from V and 0 bases from J, the gap between germline ends came to 8 bases.

This clone has only one observation. The gene calls are TRBV28 and TRBJ2-5; a possible D gene is TRBD2 (6 bases). Germline V lookup: CDR1 MDHEN, CDR2 SYDVKM. The CDR3 is 16 residues long. Deletions cut 6 bases from V and 4 bases from J, with 21 bases between. Here the CDR3 reads CASSDVGLGEVETQYF. Written as DNA, the CDR3 is TGTGCCAGCAGCGACGTAGGGCTAGGGGAGGTAGAGACCCAGTACTTC.

The rearrangement uses TRBV6-5 and TRBJ2-3, with 7 bases matching TRBD1. V lost 5 bases to trimming and J lost 0 bases; unmatched junction nucleotides: 5. Looked up from germline, CDR1 is MNHEY and CDR2 is SVGAGI. The length of the CDR3 is 15 residues. The DNA for the CDR3 is TGTGCCAGCAGTCGGGGACAGCCTAGCACAGATACGCAGTATTTT. Protein product: CASSRGQPSTDTQYF.

The chain combines TRBV15 with TRBJ2-3; D is undetermined. The V end was cut by 1 base, the J end by 1 base, with 12 bases between. Germline assignment: CDR1 LNHNV and CDR2 YYDKDF (reference sequence). The CDR3 is 16 residues long. CDR3 coding DNA: TGTGCCACCAGCAGAGGGGGTCCTGGGGGCACAGATACGCAGTATTTT. Protein sequence: CATSRGGPGGTDTQYF.

The chain carries TRBV29-1 and TRBJ1-1, with D maybe TRBD1 (6 bases). The V and J ends lost 7 bases and 6 bases respectively, with 12 bases between them. CDR1 and CDR2 from the germline V gene are SQVTM and ANQGSEA. The CDR3 covers 11 residues. Here the CDR3 reads CSGTVRAEAFF. The CDR3 DNA reads TGCAGCGGGACAGTCCGCGCTGAAGCTTTCTTT.

This chain joins TRBV6-4 and TRBJ1-2; possibly TRBD1 for D (5 bases). The V end was cut by 10 bases, the J end by 7 bases, with 10 bases between. The CDR3 sequence is 10 residues long. Germline CDR1 reads MRHNA; CDR2 reads SNTAGT. The CDR3 sequence: CATGTSGYTF. The CDR3 coding sequence is TGTGCCACCGGGACGAGTGGCTACACCTTC.

V gene TRBV7-3 combines with J gene TRBJ2-1, with 7 bases fitting TRBD2. The CDR3 loop spans 14 amino acids. Trimming took 7 bases from V and 8 from J; bases not matched to a gene: 11. Germline V gene sequence: CDR1 SGHTA, CDR2 FQGTGA. CDR3 DNA sequence: TGTGCCAGCAAAATAGCGGGCGCCAGGGATGAGCAGTTCTTC. Protein: CASKIAGARDEQFF.

This clone was observed a single time. The chain uses TRBV5-4 and TRBJ2-5; TRBD1 or TRBD2 may be the D gene (6 bases each). With 5 bases removed from V and 5 bases from J, the gap between germline ends came to 16 bases. The CDR3 has 14 amino acids. Looked up from germline, CDR1 is SGHNT and CDR2 is YYREEE (reference sequence). CDR3 in amino acids: CASSPKGGPETQYF. For the CDR3, the DNA is TGTGCCAGCAGTCCAAAGGGGGGCCCCGAGACCCAGTACTTC.

The rearrangement joins TRBV9 to TRBJ1-1, with D perhaps matching TRBD1 (6 bases). Trimming shortened V by 7 bases and J by 4 bases, and 8 bases separated the two germline ends. Germline lookup yields CDR1 SGDLS and CDR2 YYNGEE. This CDR3 contains 11 residues. The CDR3 DNA follows: TGTGCCAGCGGACAGACCACTGAAGCTTTCTTT. Its protein is CASGQTTEAFF.

The rearrangement joins TRBV7-8 to TRBJ2-5; 9 bases are shared with TRBD1. This CDR3 has 17 amino acids. V was clipped by 2 bases and J by 3 bases; unmatched bases: 10. Looked up from germline, CDR1 is SGHVS and CDR2 is FQNEAQ. CDR3 sequence: CASSLRVRTGVEETQYF. The DNA for the CDR3 is TGTGCCAGCAGCTTAAGAGTTCGGACAGGGGTGGAAGAGACCCAGTACTTC.

The rearrangement uses TRBV6-5 and TRBJ2-3; D call uncertain. Trimming pared 4 bases from V and 5 bases from J, leaving 7 bases between. Germline CDR1 reads MNHEY; CDR2 reads SVGAGI. This CDR3 has 12 residues. CDR3 region: CASSSDGDTQYF. The CDR3 DNA follows: TGTGCCAGCAGTTCAGACGGAGATACGCAGTATTTT.

The chain has TRBV10-3 and TRBJ1-2; D unresolved. Germline CDR1 reads ENHRY; CDR2 reads SYGVKD. Trimming left V 4 bases short and J 4 bases short, with 13 bases between. This CDR3 is 14 amino acids long. CDR3 bases: TGTGCCATCAGTGCCCCCGGGGAGGCCTATGGCTACACCTTC. Amino acid sequence: CAISAPGEAYGYTF.

The chain uses TRBV6-4 and TRBJ1-4, with 7 positions matching TRBD1. This CDR3 is built from 16 residues. Germline V gene data show CDR1 as MRHNA and CDR2 as SNTAGT. Trimming cost V 7 bases and J 4 bases; bases outside gene matches: 12. CDR3 residues: CASTSGMGQNNEKLFF. Here the CDR3 DNA reads TGTGCCAGCACCTCCGGAATGGGACAGAATAATGAAAAACTGTTTTTT.

This clone was observed a few times. The rearrangement joins TRBV7-3 to TRBJ2-7; tentatively, D is TRBD1 or TRBD2 (5 bases each). CDR3 length equals 15 residues. V was shortened by 2 bases and J by 6 bases, with 17 bases between the two germline ends. Germline V CDR1 and CDR2: SGHTA, FQGTGA. CDR3 sequence reads: CASSLLEGPLGEQYF. Here the CDR3 DNA reads TGTGCCAGCAGCTTACTTGAGGGGCCCCTGGGCGAGCAGTACTTC.

J is TRBJ2-2 and V is TRBV27, with 7 bases identical to TRBD2. The CDR3 consists of 18 residues. The germline gives CDR1 MNHEY, CDR2 SMNVEV (reference sequence). Trimming cost V 5 bases and J 5 bases; bases outside gene matches: 17. Here the CDR3 reads CASSPAPLAGVGTGELFF. CDR3 coding DNA: TGTGCCAGCAGTCCCGCCCCTTTGGCGGGAGTAGGAACCGGGGAGCTGTTTTTT.

V and J are TRBV5-1 and TRBJ2-7; unclear D gene. The germline gives CDR1 SGHRS, CDR2 YFSETQ. Trimming cost V 0 bases and J 3 bases, with 10 bases left between them. CDR3 length: 14 amino acids. For the CDR3, the DNA is TGCGCCAGCAGCTTGGGGGCTAACGACTACGAGCAGTACTTC. Protein product: CASSLGANDYEQYF.

The CDR3 spells CASSLNTGVGEAFF. The CDR3 DNA is TGTGCCAGCAGCTTAAACACAGGGGTCGGTGAAGCTTTCTTT. The chain joins TRBV7-3 to TRBJ1-1; 7 bases are a match to TRBD1. Trimming took 1 base from V and 7 from J; bases not matched to a gene: 6. The length of the CDR3 is 14 residues. Germline CDR1 is SGHTA and CDR2 is FQGTGA. Drawing the rest from reference TRBV7-3 and TRBJ1-1, the complete variable domain is GAGVSQTPSNKVTEKGKYVELRCDPISGHTALYWYRQSLGQGPEFLIYFQGTGAADDSGLPNDRFFAVRPEGSVSTLKIQRTERGDSAVYLCASSLNTGVGEAFFGQGTRLTVV.

The genes are TRBV9 and TRBJ2-7; no firm D call. Germline V gives CDR1 SGDLS, CDR2 YYNGEE. The CDR3 runs to 11 residues. V was shortened by 3 bases and J by 5 bases, with 6 bases between the two germline ends. CDR3 in amino acids: CASSDLHEQYF. For the CDR3, the DNA is TGTGCCAGCAGCGATCTCCACGAGCAGTACTTC.

This rearrangement joins TRBV7-8 to TRBJ2-4, with a possible D match to TRBD2 (6 bases). The V gene lost 2 bases and the J gene lost 0 bases, with 11 bases spanning the gap. This CDR3 is built from 16 residues. Germline V gene lookup returns CDR1 SGHVS and CDR2 FQNEAQ. This CDR3 reads CASSLSRDLAKNIQYF. The CDR3 DNA sequence: TGTGCCAGCAGCTTATCGCGGGACCTAGCCAAAAACATTCAGTACTTC. The entire variable domain, with the rest obtained from reference TRBV7-8 and TRBJ2-4, is as follows: GAGVSQSPRYKVAKRGQDVALRCDPISGHVSLFWYQQALGQGPEFLTYFQNEAQLDKSGLPSDRFFAERPEGSVSTLKIQRTQQEDSAVYLCASSLSRDLAKNIQYFGAGTRLSVL.

The chain combines TRBV7-6 with TRBJ1-1; 9 nucleotides match TRBD1. The CDR3 is made up of 15 amino acids. CDR1 and CDR2 (germline): SGHVS, FNYEAQ. V trimming: 5 bases; J trimming: 1 base; junction bases outside the gene matches: 5. The CDR3 sequence: CASSRGTGQNTEAFF. The CDR3 DNA reads as TGTGCCAGCAGCCGAGGGACAGGGCAGAACACTGAAGCTTTCTTT.

The chain is built from TRBV19 and TRBJ2-2; 9 positions agree with TRBD1. Germline lookup yields CDR1 LNHDA and CDR2 SQIVND (reference sequence). After removal of 6 bases from V and 5 bases from J, the junction contained 7 bases not matched to a gene. This CDR3 is built from 15 residues. The CDR3 DNA follows: TGTGCCAGTAGCAAGACAGGGGGAGGGACCGGGGAGCTGTTTTTT. Amino acids: CASSKTGGGTGELFF.